Listed here are 9 T cell receptor beta chains from one sample, sequenced in a study of blood T cell repertoires in COVID-19. Only in-frame clones appear in the TCRdb table, and some are missing; sequencing was by immunoSEQ multiplex PCR. Of 100,000 to 110,000 clones in the sample, 80% were seen once. The sequencing input was peripheral blood. The receptors come from a woman between 65 and 79 years old with acute or convalescent COVID-19.

This chain connects TRBV7-9 to TRBJ1-1; D is ambiguous. Between the trimmed V and J ends, which lost 1 base and 7 bases, there was a span of 4 bases. Germline lookup yields CDR1 SEHNR and CDR2 FQNEAQ (reference sequence). This CDR3 has 11 residues. Here the CDR3 DNA reads TGTGCCAGCAGCTTAGACAGTGAAGCTTTCTTT. As protein: CASSLDSEAFF.

The V gene is TRBV6-1, the J gene TRBJ1-2, with D perhaps TRBD1 (6 bases). Trimming took 2 bases from V and 0 from J, leaving 16 bases between them. Germline lookup yields CDR1 MNHNS and CDR2 SASEGT. The length of the CDR3 is 17 residues. The CDR3 protein is CASSEQGHATSNYGYTF. For the CDR3, the DNA is TGTGCCAGCAGTGAACAGGGACACGCGACCTCTAACTATGGCTACACCTTC.

J is TRBJ1-6 and V is TRBV7-9; D gene unclear. CDR3 length: 15 residues. Germline V gene lookup returns CDR1 SEHNR and CDR2 FQNEAQ (reference sequence). Deletions cut 5 bases from V and 6 bases from J, with 14 bases between. The CDR3 DNA sequence: TGTGCCAGCAGCCGAGGGCGAGATATTAATTCACCCCTCCACTTT. Protein: CASSRGRDINSPLHF.

A single count supports this clone. The chain couples TRBV6-5 to TRBJ2-7, with unresolved D. With 4 bases removed from V and 3 bases from J, the gap between germline ends came to 13 bases. CDR1 is MNHEY, CDR2 SVGAGI, per germline. There are 14 residues in the CDR3. The CDR3 DNA reads TGTGCCAGCAGTTTGGAGATTCAGAGCTACGAGCAGTACTTC. It encodes CASSLEIQSYEQYF.

The chain uses TRBV24-1 and TRBJ1-2, with 9 bases that match TRBD1. Germline CDR1 and CDR2: KGHDR and SFDVKD. The CDR3 contains 15 residues. V was clipped by 2 bases and J by 5 bases; unmatched bases: 5. The CDR3 region is CATSDSGTGRYGYTF. CDR3 nucleotides: TGTGCCACCAGTGATTCCGGGACAGGGAGGTATGGCTACACCTTC.

This clone has only one observation. This chain joins TRBV6-5 and TRBJ2-1; 15 bases are a match to TRBD2. Germline CDR1 reads MNHEY; CDR2 reads SVGAGI. This CDR3 comprises 15 residues. The V segment lost 6 bases and the J segment 9 bases; nucleotides outside the gene matches: 6. The DNA for the CDR3 is TGTGCCAGCAGGGGACTAGCGGGAGGACTTGGTGAGCAGTTCTTC. This gives the protein CASRGLAGGLGEQFF.

This clone was observed a single time. J is TRBJ2-1 and V is TRBV19; TRBD2 agrees at 8 bases. Germline V gene data show CDR1 as LNHDA and CDR2 as SQIVND (reference sequence). The CDR3 is 15 residues long. V trimming: 2 bases; J trimming: 5 bases; junction bases outside the gene matches: 5. The CDR3 loop reads CASSIRRGGNNEQFF. The CDR3, as DNA: TGTGCCAGTAGTATACGTCGGGGGGGCAACAATGAGCAGTTCTTC. Looking up the rest from reference TRBV19 and TRBJ2-1 gives the full variable domain: DGGITQSPKYLFRKEGQNVTLSCEQNLNHDAMYWYRQDPGQGLRLIYYSQIVNDFQKGDIAEGYSVSREKKESFPLTVTSAQKNPTAFYLCASSIRRGGNNEQFFGPGTRLTVL.

The rearrangement links TRBV12-5 to TRBJ2-3; a possible D gene is TRBD2 (5 bases). The CDR3 has 18 residues. Per the germline V gene, CDR1 is LGHNT and CDR2 is FRNRAP. The V end lost 2 bases, the J end lost 5 bases, and 23 bases lay between the germline ends. The CDR3 is CASGLTLATEAEGDTQYF. In DNA, the CDR3 is TGTGCTAGTGGTTTGACCCTCGCTACAGAAGCTGAGGGAGATACGCAGTATTTT.

This clone was seen a few times. The genes are TRBV10-3 and TRBJ2-7, with D possibly TRBD1 on 6 matching bases. Germline V gives CDR1 ENHRY, CDR2 SYGVKD. Trimming took 5 bases from V and 2 from J, leaving 13 bases between them. The CDR3 has 14 residues. CDR3 amino acids: CAISLGAGAYEQYV. The CDR3 region has the DNA TGTGCCATCAGTTTAGGCGCAGGGGCCTACGAGCAGTACGTC.